What follows are 15 T cell receptor beta chains derived from one specimen sequenced in a study of control samples from healthy donors and cancer patients. TCRdb's table, derived via immunoSEQ multiplex PCR, lists solely in-frame clones and lacks some. This table holds 130,000 or so clones, around 89% found once. Source material: blood. These receptors were obtained from a man aged 50 to 60 in good health.

The rearrangement uses TRBV29-1 and TRBJ2-7, with D tentatively TRBD2 (6 bases). Germline CDR1 reads SQVTM; CDR2 reads ANQGSEA. This CDR3 has 13 amino acids. The V end was cut by 5 bases, the J end by 5 bases, with 16 bases between. CDR3 loop: CSVSGEAYDEQYF. The CDR3 coding sequence is TGCAGCGTTTCTGGGGAGGCTTATGACGAGCAGTACTTC.

This rearrangement joins TRBV9 to TRBJ2-5, with 11 bases identical to TRBD1. V shed 4 bases and J 5 bases; nucleotides not matched to a gene: 7. Germline assignment: CDR1 SGDLS and CDR2 YYNGEE. This CDR3 is 15 amino acids long. The DNA for the CDR3 is TGTGCCAGCAGCCCGCAGGACAGGGGGCATGAGACCCAGTACTTC. Residues: CASSPQDRGHETQYF.

The rearrangement links TRBV6-4 to TRBJ1-6, with a tentative D call TRBD1 (5 bases). V lost 5 bases and J lost 7, with 9 bases in between. This CDR3 contains 13 residues. CDR1 is MRHNA and CDR2 is SNTAGT in the germline V gene. CDR3 amino acids: CASSPSGNSPLHF. The CDR3, as DNA: TGTGCCAGCAGTCCCTCAGGGAATTCACCCCTCCACTTT.

This clone showed up just a few times. This chain uses TRBV6-6 with TRBJ1-5; 7 bases match TRBD1. Germline CDR1 and CDR2: MNHNY and SVGAGI (reference sequence). J was trimmed by 1 base and V by 6 bases; bases with no gene match: 12. The CDR3 sequence is 17 residues long. For the CDR3, the DNA is TGTGCCAGCAGACGAGCGGCAGGGGGAGGAAGCAATCAGCCCCAGCATTTT. It yields the protein CASRRAAGGGSNQPQHF.

The chain is built from TRBV15 and TRBJ1-5; the D gene is possibly TRBD1 (6 bases). Per the germline V gene, CDR1 is LNHNV and CDR2 is YYDKDF (reference sequence). V was cut by 5 bases and J by 4 bases, with 9 bases left in between. The CDR3 has 13 amino acids. The CDR3 spells CATSGGGNQPQHF. The DNA of the CDR3 is TGTGCCACCAGCGGAGGGGGGAATCAGCCCCAGCATTTT.

The chain combines TRBV6-5 with TRBJ2-7; the D gene is possibly TRBD1 (6 bases). CDR1 is MNHEY, CDR2 SVGAGI, per germline. This CDR3 region has 13 residues. The V gene lost 7 bases and the J gene lost 2 bases, with 12 bases spanning the gap. This CDR3 is CASKGDNTYEQYF. In nucleotides, the CDR3 is TGTGCCAGCAAAGGGGACAACACCTACGAGCAGTACTTC.

The chain carries TRBV19 and TRBJ2-6; D is unclear. The CDR3 covers 14 residues. V was clipped by 5 bases and J by 0 bases, with 5 bases between them. The germline V gene has CDR1 LNHDA and CDR2 SQIVND (reference sequence). The DNA for the CDR3 is TGTGCCAGTAGTTTGAGCTCTGGGGCCAACGTCCTGACTTTC. This codes for CASSLSSGANVLTF.

The chain carries TRBV5-1 and TRBJ2-5; weak D call: TRBD2 (7 bases). Deletions cut 2 bases from V and 7 bases from J, with 15 bases between. The CDR3 consists of 14 residues. Germline V CDR1 and CDR2: SGHRS, YFSETQ. This chain's CDR3 is CASSFSGGLGTQYF. The DNA for the CDR3 is TGCGCCAGCAGCTTTTCGGGGGGCCTAGGGACCCAGTACTTC.

The rearrangement joins TRBV3-1 (or the pseudogene TRBV3-2) to TRBJ1-2, with D maybe TRBD1 (5 bases). This CDR3 spans 15 amino acids. Germline CDR1 reads LGHDT; CDR2 reads YNNKEL (reference sequence). Trimming cost V 1 base and J 0 bases, with 9 bases left between them. The CDR3 is CASSQGGSANYGYTF. The CDR3 DNA follows: TGTGCCAGCAGCCAAGGGGGGAGTGCTAACTATGGCTACACCTTC.

The chain recombines TRBV5-1 with TRBJ1-1; 9 nucleotides line up with TRBD1. V trimming: 4 bases; J trimming: 0 bases; junction bases outside the gene matches: 10. The CDR3 totals 17 residues. Germline CDR1 SGHRS, CDR2 YFSETQ. The CDR3 nucleotides are TGCGCCAGCAGCAGGACAGGGGCGGATGAAATGAACACTGAAGCTTTCTTT. It encodes CASSRTGADEMNTEAFF.

This chain connects TRBV6-2 or TRBV6-3 to TRBJ1-1; D gene unclear. The length of the CDR3 is 12 residues. V lost 2 bases and J 1 base, leaving 2 bases between the germline ends. Germline lookup yields CDR1 MNHEY and CDR2 SVGEGT. The CDR3 DNA is TGTGCCAGCAGTTACAAGAACACTGAAGCTTTCTTT. Translation: CASSYKNTEAFF.

On this clone: At the DNA level, this CDR3 is encoded by other sequences in the same sample as well. This chain links TRBV4-2 with TRBJ2-2; D is unresolved. The CDR3 loop spans 13 amino acids. Germline CDR1 is LGHNA and CDR2 is YNFKEQ. The V gene lost 0 bases and the J gene lost 7 bases, with 6 bases spanning the gap. The CDR3 spells CASSQEGIGELFF. CDR3 DNA sequence: TGTGCCAGCAGCCAAGAGGGAATCGGGGAGCTGTTTTTT.

The genes are TRBV7-8 and TRBJ1-2; perhaps TRBD1 as D (5 bases). CDR1 SGHVS and CDR2 FQNEAQ come from the germline V gene. V lost 5 bases, J lost 2 bases, and 21 bases lay in between. The length of the CDR3 is 17 residues. In DNA, the CDR3 is TGTGCCAGCAGCCGAGAGAGGCCGCCGGGGGAAAACTATGGCTACACCTTC. Protein product: CASSRERPPGENYGYTF.

The chain employs TRBV19 and TRBJ2-3, with D perhaps TRBD1 or TRBD2 (5 bases each). Germline V gene lookup returns CDR1 LNHDA and CDR2 SQIVND (reference sequence). The CDR3 is 15 amino acids. Trimming pared 5 bases from V and 1 base from J, leaving 13 bases between. The CDR3 loop reads CASSWDGRRTDTQYF. The CDR3 nucleotides are TGTGCCAGTAGTTGGGACGGCAGGCGCACAGATACGCAGTATTTT.

The chain uses TRBV29-1 and TRBJ2-7, with D possibly matching TRBD1 (7 bases). Trimming shortened V by 1 base and J by 3 bases, and 13 bases separated the two germline ends. Germline values: CDR1 SQVTM, CDR2 ANQGSEA. The CDR3 length is 14 residues. CDR3 residues: CSVEGTGGDYEQYF. DNA of the CDR3: TGCAGCGTTGAAGGGACAGGAGGGGACTACGAGCAGTACTTC.